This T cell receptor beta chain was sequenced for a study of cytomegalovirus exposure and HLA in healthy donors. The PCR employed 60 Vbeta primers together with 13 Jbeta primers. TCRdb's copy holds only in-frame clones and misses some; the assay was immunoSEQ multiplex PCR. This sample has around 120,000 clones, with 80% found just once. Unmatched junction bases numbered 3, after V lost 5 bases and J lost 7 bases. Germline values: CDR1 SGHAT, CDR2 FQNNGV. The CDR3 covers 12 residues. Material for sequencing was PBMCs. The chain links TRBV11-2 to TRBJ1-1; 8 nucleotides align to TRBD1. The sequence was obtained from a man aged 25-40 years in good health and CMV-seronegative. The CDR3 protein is CASSNDRGEAFF. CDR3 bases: TGTGCCAGCAGCAATGACAGGGGTGAAGCTTTCTTT.